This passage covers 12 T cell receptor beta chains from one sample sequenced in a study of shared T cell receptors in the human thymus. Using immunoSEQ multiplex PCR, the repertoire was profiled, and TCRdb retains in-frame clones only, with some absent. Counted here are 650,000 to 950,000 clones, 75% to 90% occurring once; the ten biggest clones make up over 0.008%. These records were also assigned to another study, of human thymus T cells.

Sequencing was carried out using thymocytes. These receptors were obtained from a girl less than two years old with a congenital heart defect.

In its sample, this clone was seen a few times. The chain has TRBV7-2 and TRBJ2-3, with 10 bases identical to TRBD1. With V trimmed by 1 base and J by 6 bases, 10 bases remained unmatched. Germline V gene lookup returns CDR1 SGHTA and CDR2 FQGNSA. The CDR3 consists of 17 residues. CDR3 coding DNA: TGTGCCAGCAGCTTAGTTGGGACAGGGGATTCACCCGATACGCAGTATTTT. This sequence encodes CASSLVGTGDSPDTQYF.

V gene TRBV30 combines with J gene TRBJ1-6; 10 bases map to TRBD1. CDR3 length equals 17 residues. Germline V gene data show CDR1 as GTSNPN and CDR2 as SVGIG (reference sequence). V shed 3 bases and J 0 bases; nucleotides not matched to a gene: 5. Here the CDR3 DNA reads TGTGCCTGGAGGGGACAGGGGCTGAGCTCCTATAATTCACCCCTCCACTTT. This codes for CAWRGQGLSSYNSPLHF.

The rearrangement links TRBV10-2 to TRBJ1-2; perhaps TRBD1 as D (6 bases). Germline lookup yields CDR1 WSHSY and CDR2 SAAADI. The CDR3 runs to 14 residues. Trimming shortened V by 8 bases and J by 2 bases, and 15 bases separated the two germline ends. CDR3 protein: CASGRRDTNYGYTF. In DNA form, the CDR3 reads TGCGCCAGCGGACGACGGGACACCAACTATGGCTACACCTTC.

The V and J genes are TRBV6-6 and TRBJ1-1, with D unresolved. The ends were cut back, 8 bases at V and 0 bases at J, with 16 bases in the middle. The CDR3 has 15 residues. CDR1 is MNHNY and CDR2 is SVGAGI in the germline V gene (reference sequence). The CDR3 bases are TGTGCCAGCGGCAGGACCGGGAGAATGAACACTGAAGCTTTCTTT. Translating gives CASGRTGRMNTEAFF.

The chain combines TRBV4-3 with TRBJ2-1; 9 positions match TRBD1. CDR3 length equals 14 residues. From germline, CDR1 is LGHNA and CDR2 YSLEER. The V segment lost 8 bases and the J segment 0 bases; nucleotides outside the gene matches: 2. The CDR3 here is CASGTGSSYNEQFF. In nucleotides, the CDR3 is TGCGCCAGCGGGACAGGGAGCTCCTACAATGAGCAGTTCTTC.

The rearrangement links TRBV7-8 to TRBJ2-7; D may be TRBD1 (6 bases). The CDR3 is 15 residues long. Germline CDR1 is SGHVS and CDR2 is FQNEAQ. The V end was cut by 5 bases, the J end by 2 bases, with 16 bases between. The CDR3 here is CASSPQGPPTYEQYF. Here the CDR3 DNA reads TGTGCCAGCAGCCCACAGGGCCCACCAACCTACGAGCAGTACTTC.

The CDR3 reads CASSVGADRVRSPLHF. The CDR3 nucleotides are TGTGCCAGCAGTGTGGGAGCGGACAGGGTACGGTCACCCCTCCACTTT. The chain employs TRBV2 and TRBJ1-6; 8 nucleotides line up with TRBD1. The germline V gene has CDR1 SNHLY and CDR2 FYNNEI. CDR3 length: 16 residues. V gave up 4 bases and J gave up 10 bases; unmatched junction bases: 12.

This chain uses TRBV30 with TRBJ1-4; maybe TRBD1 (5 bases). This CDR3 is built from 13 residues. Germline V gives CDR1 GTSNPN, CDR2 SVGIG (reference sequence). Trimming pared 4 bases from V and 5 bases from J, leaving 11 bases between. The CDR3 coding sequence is TGTGCCTGGAACGGGCGGGGGAATGAAAAACTGTTTTTT. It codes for CAWNGRGNEKLFF.

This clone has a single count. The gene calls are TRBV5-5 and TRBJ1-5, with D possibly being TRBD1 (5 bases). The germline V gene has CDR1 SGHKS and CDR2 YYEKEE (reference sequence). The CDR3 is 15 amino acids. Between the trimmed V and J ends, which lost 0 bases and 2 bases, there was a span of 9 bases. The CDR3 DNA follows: TGTGCCAGCAGCTTGGATAGGGGTGGCAATCAGCCCCAGCATTTT. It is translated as CASSLDRGGNQPQHF.

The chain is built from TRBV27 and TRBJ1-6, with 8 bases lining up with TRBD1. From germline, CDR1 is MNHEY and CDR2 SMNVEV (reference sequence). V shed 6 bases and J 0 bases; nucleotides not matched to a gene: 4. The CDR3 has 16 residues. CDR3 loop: CASRQGVDSYNSPLHF. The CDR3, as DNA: TGTGCCAGCAGACAGGGGGTCGACTCCTATAATTCACCCCTCCACTTT.

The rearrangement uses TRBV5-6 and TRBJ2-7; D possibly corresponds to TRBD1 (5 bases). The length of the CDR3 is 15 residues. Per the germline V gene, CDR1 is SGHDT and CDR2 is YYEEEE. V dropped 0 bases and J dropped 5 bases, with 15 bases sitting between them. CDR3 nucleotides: TGTGCCAGCAGCTTGGGTTTAAAGGGGAACCACGAGCAGTACTTC. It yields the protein CASSLGLKGNHEQYF.

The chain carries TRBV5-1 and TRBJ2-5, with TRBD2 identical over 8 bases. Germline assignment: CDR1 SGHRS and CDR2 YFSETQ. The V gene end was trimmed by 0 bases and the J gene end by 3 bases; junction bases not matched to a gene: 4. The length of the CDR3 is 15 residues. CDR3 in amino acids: CASSLAAGGKETQYF. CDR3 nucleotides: TGCGCCAGCAGCTTGGCCGCGGGGGGAAAAGAGACCCAGTACTTC.